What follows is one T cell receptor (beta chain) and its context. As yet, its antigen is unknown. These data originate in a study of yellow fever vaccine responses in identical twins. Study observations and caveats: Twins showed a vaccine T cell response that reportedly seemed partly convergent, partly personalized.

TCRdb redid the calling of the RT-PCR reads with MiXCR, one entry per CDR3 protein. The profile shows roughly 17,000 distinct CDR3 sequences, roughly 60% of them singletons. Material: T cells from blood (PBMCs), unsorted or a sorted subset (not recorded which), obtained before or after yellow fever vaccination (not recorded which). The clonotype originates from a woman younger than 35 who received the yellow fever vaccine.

DNA of the CDR3: TGCAGCGTTGAGGGACTAGCGGGCCTCTCAGATACGCAGTATTTT. Translated, it gives CSVEGLAGLSDTQYF. This chain connects TRBV29-1 to TRBJ2-3, with TRBD2 matching 12 bases. This CDR3 contains 15 residues. Trimming cost V 3 bases and J 4 bases; bases outside gene matches: 5. CDR1 is SQVTM and CDR2 is ANQGSEA in the germline V gene.